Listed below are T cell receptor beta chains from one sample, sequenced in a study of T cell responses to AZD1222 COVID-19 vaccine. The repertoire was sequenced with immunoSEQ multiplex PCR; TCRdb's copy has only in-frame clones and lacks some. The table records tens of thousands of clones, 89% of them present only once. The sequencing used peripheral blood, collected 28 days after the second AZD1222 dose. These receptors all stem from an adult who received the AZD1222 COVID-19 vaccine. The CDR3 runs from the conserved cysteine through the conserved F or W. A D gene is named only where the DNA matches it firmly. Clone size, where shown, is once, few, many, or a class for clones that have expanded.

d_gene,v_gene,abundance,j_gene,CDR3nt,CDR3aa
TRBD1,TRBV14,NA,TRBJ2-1,TGTGCCAGCAGCCATATTGGTTCGGGGACAGGATCCTACAATGAGCAGTTCTTC,CASSHIGSGTGSYNEQFF
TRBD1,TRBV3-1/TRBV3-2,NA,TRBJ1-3,TGTGCCAGCAGCCAAGAATCCGCGACAGGGGTCAGAAACACCATATATTTT,CASSQESATGVRNTIYF
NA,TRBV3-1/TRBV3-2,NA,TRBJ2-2,TGTGCCAGCAGCCAAGATCGGTACGGGGAGCTGTTTTTT,CASSQDRYGELFF
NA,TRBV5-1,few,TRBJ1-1,TGCGCCAGCAGCTTTAAAGGGGAGAACACTGAAGCTTTCTTT,CASSFKGENTEAFF
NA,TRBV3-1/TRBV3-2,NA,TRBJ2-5,TGTGCCAGCAGCCCCCAGAGGGAGACCCAGTACTTC,CASSPQRETQYF
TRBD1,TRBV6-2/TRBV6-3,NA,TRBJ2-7,TGTGCCAGCAGTCCCTCGGGTAGGGGGCTCTCCTACGAGCAGTACTTC,CASSPSGRGLSYEQYF
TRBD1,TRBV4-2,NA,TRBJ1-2,TGTGCCAGCAGCCAACCAGGGGGGGCGTATGGCTACACCTTC,CASSQPGGAYGYTF
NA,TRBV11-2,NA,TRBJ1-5,TGTGCCAGCAGCTTAGGGGGTCCCCAGCATTTT,CASSLGGPQHF
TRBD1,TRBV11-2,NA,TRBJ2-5,TGTGCCAGCAGCTTGACAGGGGCGGTCGAGACCCAGTACTTC,CASSLTGAVETQYF
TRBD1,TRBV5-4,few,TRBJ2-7,TGTGCCAGCAGCACACGGACAGGGGACTACGAGCAGTACTTC,CASSTRTGDYEQYF
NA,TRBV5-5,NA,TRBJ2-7,TGTGCCAGCAGCTTGAGCCAGGGCCCCTACGAGCAGTACTTC,CASSLSQGPYEQYF
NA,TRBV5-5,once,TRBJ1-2,TGTGCCAGCAGGGGACCTCCACCCCATGGCTACACCTTC,CASRGPPPHGYTF
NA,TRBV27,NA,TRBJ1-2,TGTGCCAGCAGTTTGACCTCAGGGGCTGGCTACACCTTC,CASSLTSGAGYTF
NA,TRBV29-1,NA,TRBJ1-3,TGCAGCGTGTTACAGGGCGCTGGGCCTGGAAACACCATATATTTT,CSVLQGAGPGNTIYF
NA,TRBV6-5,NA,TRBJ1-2,TGTGCCAGCAGTAAGACAGCCTACTATGGCTACACCTTC,CASSKTAYYGYTF
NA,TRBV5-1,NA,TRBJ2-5,TGCGCCAGCAGCTTGGATCCACCCCCAGCCCAAGAGACCCAGTACTTC,CASSLDPPPAQETQYF
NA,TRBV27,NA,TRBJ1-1,TGTGCCAGCAGTTCACAGGGCATGGTAAGGAACACTGAAGCTTTCTTT,CASSSQGMVRNTEAFF
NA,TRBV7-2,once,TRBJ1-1,TGTGCCAGCAGCTCGTGGGAGAACACTGAAGCTTTCTTT,CASSSWENTEAFF